Below are 26 T cell receptor beta chains sequenced from a single sample in a study of graft-versus-host responses after intestinal transplantation. No antigen has been assigned to these receptors. Some clones are missing from TCRdb's copy, which holds only in-frame ones; the method was immunoSEQ multiplex PCR. The data show tens of thousands of clones, over 75% seen once. The sequencing used unstimulated CD4+ T cells sorted from spleen or lymph node cells, collected before transplant. The receptor set was obtained from a human donor who was the organ donor for an intestinal transplant.

The V call is TRBV18, the J call TRBJ1-4; tentative D call: TRBD1 (6 bases). The CDR3 extends over 15 amino acids. CDR1 and CDR2 from the germline V gene are KGHSH and LQKENI. Trimming removed 2 bases from V and 3 bases from J, with 10 bases in between. CDR3 nucleotides: TGTGCCAGCTCACCAAACAGGGATGCTAATGAAAAACTGTTTTTT. It translates to CASSPNRDANEKLFF.

The chain employs TRBV5-1 and TRBJ1-2; the match to TRBD1 covers 9 bases. The CDR3 runs 14 residues. From germline, CDR1 is SGHRS and CDR2 YFSETQ. The J segment lost 8 bases and the V segment lost 1 base, leaving 6 bases of the junction unmatched. The DNA of the CDR3 is TGCGCCAGCAGCTTGATGACAGGGGGTCAGGGCTACACCTTC. This codes for CASSLMTGGQGYTF.

This clone has a single count. The rearrangement uses TRBV6-5 and TRBJ1-4; 7 positions agree with TRBD1. This CDR3 contains 14 residues. Germline V lookup: CDR1 MNHEY, CDR2 SVGAGI. J was trimmed by 10 bases and V by 5 bases; bases with no gene match: 10. CDR3 loop: CASSRQGRLGKLFF. In DNA, the CDR3 is TGTGCCAGCAGTCGACAGGGTCGATTGGGAAAACTGTTTTTT.

This chain connects TRBV6-5 to TRBJ2-7, with D perhaps TRBD1 (5 bases). The germline CDR1 and CDR2 sequences are MNHEY and SVGAGI. CDR3 length equals 13 residues. V was cut by 2 bases and J by 4 bases, with 9 bases left in between. In DNA form, the CDR3 reads TGTGCCAGCAGTTACGGCAGGGTATACGAGCAGTACGTC. Translated, it gives CASSYGRVYEQYV.

The chain is built from TRBV2 and TRBJ1-5, with 9 nucleotides matching TRBD1. The V gene's germline CDR1 is SNHLY and CDR2 FYNNEI. The CDR3 consists of 14 residues. The junction had 9 bases not matched to a gene; V was cut back by 6 bases and J by 9 bases. In DNA, the CDR3 is TGTGCCAGCAGGAGCGGACAGGGGACAGGGCCCCAGCATTTT. This gives the protein CASRSGQGTGPQHF.

This chain connects TRBV28 to TRBJ1-6, with 9 bases matching TRBD1. Germline assignment: CDR1 MDHEN and CDR2 SYDVKM. J gave up 7 bases and V 6 bases, and 7 bases lay outside the gene matches. The CDR3 is 15 residues long. CDR3 nucleotides: TGTGCCAGCAGCCAAAGGACAGGGGAAAATTCACCCCTCCACTTT. This translates into CASSQRTGENSPLHF.

This rearrangement joins TRBV29-1 to TRBJ2-5, with D perhaps TRBD1 (6 bases). Germline V gene lookup returns CDR1 SQVTM and CDR2 ANQGSEA. The CDR3 is made up of 17 amino acids. V was cut by 1 base and J by 2 bases, with 20 bases left in between. This CDR3 reads CSVEGIGTGRGQETQYF. The CDR3 nucleotides are TGCAGCGTTGAAGGGATTGGTACGGGAAGGGGGCAAGAGACCCAGTACTTC.

The chain couples TRBV28 to TRBJ2-3; 8 bases are a match to TRBD2. This CDR3 has 15 residues. J was trimmed by 1 base and V by 7 bases; bases with no gene match: 7. From germline, CDR1 is MDHEN and CDR2 SYDVKM. DNA for the CDR3: TGTGCCAGCACACCTCCAGCGGGGGGCACAGATACGCAGTATTTT. It specifies CASTPPAGGTDTQYF.

This clone was counted between two and nine times. V usage is TRBV21-1 and J usage is TRBJ1-2; the DNA was not compared with TRBD1, the D call given in the table. TRBV21-1 corresponds to a pseudogene. The CDR3 is 15 amino acids. CDR3: CASSARTGVEYGYTF. CDR3 DNA sequence: TGTGCCAGCAGCGCACGGACAGGGGTTGAGTATGGCTACACCTTC.

The chain has TRBV28 and TRBJ1-5, with TRBD1 matching over 8 bases. Germline loops: CDR1 MDHEN, CDR2 SYDVKM. The CDR3 has 14 amino acids. After removal of 4 bases from V and 4 bases from J, the junction contained 3 bases not matched to a gene. CDR3 in amino acids: CASSSTGGNQPQHF. Written as DNA, the CDR3 is TGTGCCAGCAGTTCTACAGGGGGGAATCAGCCCCAGCATTTT. Using reference TRBV28 and TRBJ1-5 for the parts outside the CDR3, the full variable domain is DVKVTQSSRYLVKRTGEKVFLECVQDMDHENMFWYRQDPGLGLRLIYFSYDVKMKEKGDIPEGYSVSREKKERFSLILESASTNQTSMYLCASSSTGGNQPQHFGDGTRLSIL.

The chain links TRBV6-6 to TRBJ1-3, with 8 positions matching TRBD1. V trimming: 5 bases; J trimming: 0 bases; junction bases outside the gene matches: 3. The CDR3 loop spans 15 amino acids. Germline V lookup: CDR1 MNHNY, CDR2 SVGAGI (reference sequence). CDR3 DNA sequence: TGTGCCAGCAGTCCTACAGGGGGCTCTGGAAACACCATATATTTT. This gives the protein CASSPTGGSGNTIYF.

The chain is built from TRBV28 and TRBJ1-1; TRBD1 agrees at 8 bases. Germline trimming cut 6 bases from V and 4 bases from J; bases unmatched to any gene: 10. The CDR3 is made up of 15 amino acids. Per the germline V gene, CDR1 is MDHEN and CDR2 is SYDVKM. CDR3 loop: CASSRKTGAGTEAFF. The CDR3 DNA follows: TGTGCCAGCAGCCGAAAGACAGGGGCGGGCACTGAAGCTTTCTTT.

This chain joins TRBV29-1 and TRBJ2-3; D perhaps matches TRBD1 (7 bases). CDR3 length equals 15 residues. Trimming stripped 4 bases from V and 1 base from J, with 15 bases between. From germline, CDR1 is SQVTM and CDR2 ANQGSEA. CDR3 nucleotide sequence: TGCAGCGTTGTGACAGGGTCGGGAGGCACAGATACGCAGTATTTT. Residues: CSVVTGSGGTDTQYF.

The rearrangement joins TRBV4-2 to TRBJ2-1, with a weak D call TRBD2 (6 bases). The V and J ends lost 1 base and 1 base respectively, with 14 bases between them. The CDR3 covers 17 residues. In germline, CDR1 is LGHNA, CDR2 YNFKEQ. The CDR3 DNA is TGTGCCAGCAGCCAAGGTCCCCTAGCGACTTCCTACAATGAGCAGTTCTTC. Protein: CASSQGPLATSYNEQFF.

The chain couples TRBV5-1 to TRBJ1-1; D possibly corresponds to TRBD1 (6 bases). Germline V gene sequence: CDR1 SGHRS, CDR2 YFSETQ. This CDR3 spans 17 amino acids. Trimming shortened V by 5 bases and J by 4 bases, and 24 bases separated the two germline ends. The CDR3 here is CASSGPQSTGLITEAFF. The DNA of the CDR3 is TGCGCCAGCAGTGGTCCGCAGTCGACAGGTTTAATCACTGAAGCTTTCTTT.

This chain links TRBV4-2 with TRBJ1-4, with a possible D match to TRBD1 (6 bases). The V gene lost 1 base and the J gene lost 0 bases, with 12 bases spanning the gap. This CDR3 is 17 amino acids long. CDR1 is LGHNA, CDR2 YNFKEQ, per germline. As DNA, the CDR3 is TGTGCCAGCAGCCAAGGTGGCAGGGGAACAACTAATGAAAAACTGTTTTTT. It encodes CASSQGGRGTTNEKLFF.

This clone turned up a few times. V usage is TRBV5-6 and J usage is TRBJ2-7; TRBD1 matches 8 bases. V lost 3 bases to trimming and J lost 6 bases; unmatched junction nucleotides: 5. The CDR3 has 13 amino acids. Germline lookup yields CDR1 SGHDT and CDR2 YYEEEE. The DNA for the CDR3 is TGTGCCAGCAGCTACCGGGACAGGAGCGAGCAGTACGTC. Its translation is CASSYRDRSEQYV.

CDR3 in amino acids: CASSLEGGVETQYF. Written as DNA, the CDR3 is TGTGCCAGCAGCTTGGAGGGAGGGGTCGAGACCCAGTACTTC. The chain employs TRBV5-6 and TRBJ2-5, with TRBD2 identical over 7 bases. This CDR3 is 14 amino acids long. J was trimmed by 5 bases and V by 0 bases; bases with no gene match: 4. Germline V CDR1 and CDR2: SGHDT, YYEEEE.

The chain is built from TRBV19 and TRBJ2-5; the match to TRBD1 covers 9 bases. Germline values: CDR1 LNHDA, CDR2 SQIVND (reference sequence). V gave up 4 bases and J gave up 4 bases; unmatched junction bases: 4. The CDR3 totals 14 residues. CDR3 DNA sequence: TGTGCCAGTAGTACAGGGACAGGGAGAGAGACCCAGTACTTC. It is translated as CASSTGTGRETQYF.

This clone was seen only once. The V gene is TRBV15, the J gene TRBJ1-2; D is undetermined. V was clipped by 4 bases and J by 1 base, with 4 bases between them. CDR1 and CDR2 from the germline V gene are LNHNV and YYDKDF (reference sequence). The CDR3 is made up of 12 amino acids. CDR3: CATSNGNYGYTF. The DNA for the CDR3 is TGTGCCACCAGCAACGGTAACTATGGCTACACCTTC.

V is TRBV28 and J is TRBJ1-2, with 11 bases aligning to TRBD1. Germline CDR1 reads MDHEN; CDR2 reads SYDVKM. The V gene end was trimmed by 8 bases and the J gene end by 6 bases; junction bases not matched to a gene: 14. The CDR3 totals 16 residues. This chain's CDR3 is CASGVYRDRGGHGYTF. In DNA, the CDR3 is TGTGCCAGCGGAGTCTACCGGGACAGGGGGGGACATGGCTACACCTTC.

The chain couples TRBV6-6 to TRBJ2-2; the match to TRBD1 covers 10 bases. V gave up 11 bases and J gave up 4 bases; unmatched junction bases: 10. Germline V gene lookup returns CDR1 MNHNY and CDR2 SVGAGI (reference sequence). This CDR3 spans 15 amino acids. CDR3 sequence: CALGPGDRGTGELFF. The DNA for the CDR3 is TGTGCCCTAGGTCCCGGGGACAGGGGCACCGGGGAGCTGTTTTTT.

This clone has just a few counts. The chain combines TRBV6-6 with TRBJ1-3, with D possibly being TRBD1 (5 bases). Trimming left V 2 bases short and J 3 bases short, with 5 bases between. The germline V gene encodes CDR1 MNHNY and CDR2 SVGAGI (reference sequence). This CDR3 has 13 residues. Here the CDR3 DNA reads TGTGCCAGCAGTTACAGGGGTGGAAACACCATATATTTT. Its translation is CASSYRGGNTIYF.

CDR3 DNA: TGTGCCAGCAGTTACAGGGGTCTTCGAGAGACCCAGTACTTC. Its translation: CASSYRGLRETQYF. The V and J genes are TRBV6-5 and TRBJ2-5, with a tentative D call TRBD1 (5 bases). Between the trimmed V and J ends, which lost 2 bases and 4 bases, there was a span of 11 bases. Per the germline V gene, CDR1 is MNHEY and CDR2 is SVGAGI. There are 14 residues in the CDR3.

The V and J genes are TRBV6-6 and TRBJ2-5; TRBD1 matches 9 bases. The CDR3 runs 14 residues. Germline CDR1 MNHNY, CDR2 SVGAGI (reference sequence). Trimming took 9 bases from V and 3 from J; bases not matched to a gene: 8. The CDR3 loop reads CARGGTGQEETQYF. In DNA form, the CDR3 reads TGTGCCAGGGGCGGGACAGGGCAAGAAGAGACCCAGTACTTC.

The chain links TRBV7-2 to TRBJ2-2; D is perhaps TRBD2 (6 bases). Germline assignment: CDR1 SGHTA and CDR2 FQGNSA. The germline V and J ends were trimmed by 3 bases and 3 bases, with 11 bases remaining between them. CDR3 length equals 15 residues. Here the CDR3 DNA reads TGTGCCAGCAGCTTGGGGGGTAGCGACACCGGGGAGCTGTTTTTT. Translating gives CASSLGGSDTGELFF.